The clone carrying this T cell receptor beta chain showed up just a few times. Its antigen is not known. This sample was taken from a study of T cells in Graves' hyperthyroidism and ophthalmopathy. Points from the study as a whole: Within blood appeared most thyroid clonotypes that had expanded above 0.001. A model using 13 V-J features told ophthalmopathy apart from stable hyperthyroidism.

The CDR3 runs 16 residues. The junction had 11 bases not matched to a gene; V was cut back by 3 bases and J by 4 bases. Using RNA transcripts as the source, TCR beta CDR3 regions were amplified. HTBI primers were employed in a first-round RT-PCR of the TCR CDR3. MiXCR, run by TCRdb on the multiplex PCR reads, gives a single entry per CDR3 protein. This table has about 740,000 distinct CDR3 sequences, 12% to 15% appearing once. Patients aged 18 to 65 had newly diagnosed hyperthyroidism that had lasted under 2 months. The sample taken for sequencing was blood. The chain carries TRBV12-3 or TRBV12-4 and TRBJ1-1; 7 nucleotides line up with TRBD1. This clonotype was sampled from a woman younger than 35 with Graves' hyperthyroidism. The CDR3 region is CASSFGRGVGSTEAFF. The CDR3 DNA reads as TGTGCCAGCAGTTTTGGCAGGGGGGTGGGAAGCACTGAAGCTTTCTTT.